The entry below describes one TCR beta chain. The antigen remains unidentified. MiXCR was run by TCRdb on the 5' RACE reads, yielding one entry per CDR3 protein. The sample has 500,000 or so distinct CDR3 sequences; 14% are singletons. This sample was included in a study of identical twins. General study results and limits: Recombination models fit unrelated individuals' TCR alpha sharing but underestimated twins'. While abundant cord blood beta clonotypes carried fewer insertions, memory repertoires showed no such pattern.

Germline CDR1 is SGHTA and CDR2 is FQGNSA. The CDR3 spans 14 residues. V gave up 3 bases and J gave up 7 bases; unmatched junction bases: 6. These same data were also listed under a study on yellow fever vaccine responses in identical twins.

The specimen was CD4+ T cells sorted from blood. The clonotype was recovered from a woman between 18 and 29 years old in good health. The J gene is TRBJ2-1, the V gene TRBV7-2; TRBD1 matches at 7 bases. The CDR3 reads CASSFSGGLNEQFF. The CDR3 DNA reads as TGTGCCAGCAGCTTTTCAGGGGGTTTGAATGAGCAGTTCTTC.